This T cell receptor beta chain was retrieved from a study of patients and donors after allogeneic stem cell transplantation. Germline V gives CDR1 SQVTM, CDR2 ANQGSEA. This CDR3 contains 15 residues. V was clipped by 4 bases and J by 2 bases; unmatched bases: 7. TCRdb called the RT-PCR reads again in MiXCR, with one record for every CDR3 protein. The sample has about a million distinct CDR3 sequences; under 20% are singletons. Sample: blood, either unsorted or a sorted T cell fraction (not recorded which). The source is a human donor who was either an allogeneic HSCT recipient or a stem cell or donor lymphocyte infusion donor (not recorded which). It is not recorded whose cells these are; they may come from a transplant donor. V gene TRBV29-1 combines with J gene TRBJ2-7; 11 bases are a match to TRBD2. As DNA, the CDR3 is TGCAGCGTTGCAACAGGGACTAGCGGAACCTACGAGCAGTACTTC. It is translated as CSVATGTSGTYEQYF.